This T cell receptor beta chain appears in the sequencing data of a study of blood T cell repertoires in COVID-19. Trimming at V came to 4 bases and at J to 0 bases, leaving 6 bases not matched to a gene. Per germline, CDR1 LGHDT and CDR2 YNNKEL (reference sequence). The CDR3 covers 17 residues. The method was immunoSEQ multiplex PCR; TCRdb's version includes in-frame clones alone and lacks a portion of them. Here the sample spans about 260,000 clones, 70% to 90% being singletons. The material sequenced was peripheral blood. V usage is TRBV3-1 (or the pseudogene TRBV3-2) and J usage is TRBJ1-6, with 7 positions matching TRBD1. The TCR was taken from a man younger than 30 with active or convalescent COVID-19. CDR3 sequence: CASSLGQLSSYNSPLHF. In DNA, the CDR3 is TGTGCCAGCAGCCTGGGACAGCTAAGCTCCTATAATTCACCCCTCCACTTT.